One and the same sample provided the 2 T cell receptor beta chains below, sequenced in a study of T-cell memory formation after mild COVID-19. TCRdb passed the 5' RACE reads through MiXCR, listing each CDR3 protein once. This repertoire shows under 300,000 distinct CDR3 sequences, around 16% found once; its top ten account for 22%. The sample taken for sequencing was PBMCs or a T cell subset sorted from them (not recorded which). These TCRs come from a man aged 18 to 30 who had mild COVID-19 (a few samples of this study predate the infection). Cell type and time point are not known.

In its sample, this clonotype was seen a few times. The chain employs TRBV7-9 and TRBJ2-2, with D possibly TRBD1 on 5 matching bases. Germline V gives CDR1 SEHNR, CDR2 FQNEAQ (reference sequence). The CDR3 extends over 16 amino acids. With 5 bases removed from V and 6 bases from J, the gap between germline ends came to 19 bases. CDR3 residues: CASSDGSRVKAGELFF. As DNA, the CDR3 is TGTGCCAGCAGCGACGGGTCCAGGGTCAAGGCCGGGGAGCTGTTTTTT.

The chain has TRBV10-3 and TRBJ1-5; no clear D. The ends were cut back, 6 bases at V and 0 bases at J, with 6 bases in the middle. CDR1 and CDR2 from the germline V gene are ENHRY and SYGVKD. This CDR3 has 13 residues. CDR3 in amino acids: CAISSYSNQPQHF. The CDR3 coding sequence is TGTGCCATCAGCAGCTATAGCAATCAGCCCCAGCATTTT.